The 8 T cell receptor beta chains reported below all come from one sample, sequenced in a study of cytomegalovirus exposure and HLA in healthy donors. PCR used 60 Vbeta primers and 13 Jbeta primers. TCRdb's copy holds only in-frame clones and misses some; the assay was immunoSEQ multiplex PCR. This listing includes about 48,000 clones. Sequencing was done on a sample of PBMCs. The receptors were sampled from a male donor in good health and CMV-seropositive.

CDR3 amino acids: CSEGTIYEQYF. The CDR3 DNA reads TGCAGTGAGGGGACAATTTACGAGCAGTACTTC. The chain couples TRBV20-1 to TRBJ2-7, with a tentative D call TRBD1 (6 bases). From germline, CDR1 is DFQATT and CDR2 SNEGSKA (reference sequence). The CDR3 loop spans 11 amino acids. Between the trimmed V and J ends, which lost 7 bases and 4 bases, there was a span of 11 bases.

The rearrangement joins TRBV9 to TRBJ1-6; D is ambiguous. The CDR3 length is 14 residues. Germline V CDR1 and CDR2: SGDLS, YYNGEE. V gave up 3 bases and J gave up 10 bases, with 14 bases separating them. In nucleotides, the CDR3 is TGTGCCAGCAGCGGACACGAGACGGGGTCACCCCTCCACTTT. As protein: CASSGHETGSPLHF. The full variable domain, with the rest looked up from reference TRBV9 and TRBJ1-6, is DSGVTQTPKHLITATGQRVTLRCSPRSGDLSVYWYQQSLDQGLQFLIQYYNGEERAKGNILERFSAQQFPDLHSELNLSSLELGDSALYFCASSGHETGSPLHFGNGTRLTVT.

The chain recombines TRBV4-3 with TRBJ2-7; a weak D match, TRBD1 (6 bases). Between the trimmed V and J ends, which lost 0 bases and 4 bases, there was a span of 13 bases. This CDR3 is built from 15 residues. The germline CDR1 and CDR2 sequences are LGHNA and YSLEER. CDR3 protein: CASSQEGDRLYEQYF. DNA for the CDR3: TGCGCCAGCAGCCAAGAAGGTGACAGGCTGTACGAGCAGTACTTC.

The rearrangement uses TRBV10-3 and TRBJ2-2; D might be TRBD1 (5 bases). The germline V gene encodes CDR1 ENHRY and CDR2 SYGVKD. The V gene lost 7 bases and the J gene lost 1 base, with 7 bases spanning the gap. This CDR3 is built from 13 residues. CDR3 sequence: CAIKGENTGELFF. The CDR3 nucleotides read TGTGCCATCAAAGGGGAGAACACCGGGGAGCTGTTTTTT.

The chain couples TRBV19 to TRBJ2-1, with a weak D call TRBD1 (7 bases). The length of the CDR3 is 13 residues. Germline loops: CDR1 LNHDA, CDR2 SQIVND (reference sequence). V was clipped by 7 bases and J by 10 bases, with 17 bases between them. The CDR3, as DNA: TGTGCCAGTAATTCAGGGGGGTTTGGAGAGCAGTTCTTC. Protein sequence: CASNSGGFGEQFF.

The CDR3 loop is CASSLGLGGEQFF. The CDR3 bases are TGTGCCAGCAGTTTAGGGTTGGGGGGAGAGCAGTTCTTC. This rearrangement joins TRBV27 to TRBJ2-1, with a tentative D call TRBD2 (6 bases). Germline assignment: CDR1 MNHEY and CDR2 SMNVEV (reference sequence). V was cut by 2 bases and J by 10 bases, with 12 bases left in between. This CDR3 is built from 13 residues.

The rearrangement joins TRBV4-3 to TRBJ1-1, with 9 bases aligning to TRBD1. The CDR3 sequence is 16 residues long. Germline CDR1 is LGHNA and CDR2 is YSLEER. The V gene end was trimmed by 4 bases and the J gene end by 4 bases; junction bases not matched to a gene: 10. The CDR3 loop is CASSPRPGTGTTEAFF. CDR3 sequence (DNA): TGCGCCAGCAGCCCACGTCCCGGGACAGGGACCACTGAAGCTTTCTTT.

The V call is TRBV28, the J call TRBJ1-1; D possibly corresponds to TRBD1 (5 bases). The CDR3 contains 13 residues. CDR1 and CDR2 from the germline V gene are MDHEN and SYDVKM. Trimming pared 6 bases from V and 9 bases from J, leaving 17 bases between. Here the CDR3 DNA reads TGTGCCAGCAGCCCGCCGTCGGGGACTAAAGCTTTCTTT. It translates to CASSPPSGTKAFF.